Listed below are T cell receptor beta chains from one sample, sequenced in a study of metastatic and nonmetastatic thyroid tumors. TCRdb reprocessed the PCR reads via MiXCR. In the table there are 43,000 or so clones, about 4% of which are singletons. Sample: blood. The source of these receptors is a female donor with papillary thyroid cancer or a benign thyroid nodule (not recorded which). Some clones in this sample may be carry-over from other donors' samples. Both conserved end residues are trimmed from each CDR3. The D gene is left open where the match is weak.

v_call: TRBV27
d_call: .
cdr3_aa: ASAHGRRDGYT

v_call: TRBV6-1
d_call: TRBD1
cdr3_aa: ASGTGDQGTQY

v_call: TRBV29-1
d_call: .
cdr3_aa: SVGSAMNTEAF

v_call: TRBV5-8
d_call: TRBD1
cdr3_aa: ASSSNRGLDEKLF

v_call: TRBV6-5
d_call: TRBD1
cdr3_aa: ASSYSLDRRTGEMF

v_call: TRBV6-5
d_call: .
cdr3_aa: ASTFFRDNEELF

v_call: TRBV27
d_call: TRBD1
cdr3_aa: ASSRPGTGYGRELF

v_call: TRBV20-1
d_call: TRBD1
cdr3_aa: SARTGGPTSSPLH

v_call: TRBV5-1
d_call: .
cdr3_aa: ASGGQNTEAF

v_call: TRBV5-1
d_call: TRBD1
cdr3_aa: ASSSQGAADYGYT

v_call: TRBV6-2/TRBV6-3
d_call: .
cdr3_aa: ASQSAGGGELF

v_call: TRBV7-3
d_call: TRBD2
cdr3_aa: ASSRGGATFYEQY

v_call: TRBV12-3/TRBV12-4
d_call: .
cdr3_aa: VSSAFFRQPEFGETQY

v_call: TRBV12-3/TRBV12-4
d_call: .
cdr3_aa: ASGAGDNEQF

v_call: TRBV5-1
d_call: .
cdr3_aa: ASTLRGGYGYT

v_call: TRBV19
d_call: .
cdr3_aa: ASSRDVLMNTEAF

v_call: TRBV27
d_call: TRBD2
cdr3_aa: ASSPLEAGSTDTQY

v_call: TRBV15
d_call: .
cdr3_aa: ATFGGTGNSNQPQH

v_call: TRBV12-3/TRBV12-4
d_call: .
cdr3_aa: ASSIRTVAYENTQY

v_call: TRBV6-1
d_call: TRBD1
cdr3_aa: ASSGDRFHSDYGYT

v_call: TRBV28
d_call: TRBD1
cdr3_aa: ASSRGTDYGYT

v_call: TRBV20-1
d_call: TRBD2
cdr3_aa: SARGGGRETQY

v_call: TRBV20-1
d_call: .
cdr3_aa: SASSILGRAGPDTQY

v_call: TRBV24-1
d_call: TRBD1
cdr3_aa: ATSDAADRGGTDTQY

v_call: TRBV6-2/TRBV6-3
d_call: .
cdr3_aa: ASSLLPEDTAYEQY

v_call: TRBV6-1
d_call: TRBD1
cdr3_aa: ASSEGQARNTIY

v_call: TRBV20-1
d_call: TRBD2
cdr3_aa: SALSPGRGHNEQF

v_call: TRBV27
d_call: TRBD2
cdr3_aa: ASSLFRTSRSLGEQY

v_call: TRBV12-3/TRBV12-4
d_call: TRBD2
cdr3_aa: ASSLGSSGRAEQY

v_call: TRBV6-1
d_call: TRBD2
cdr3_aa: ASSPVSGTSGRNEQF

v_call: TRBV14
d_call: .
cdr3_aa: AGSQDDRTDLPTSNQPQH

v_call: TRBV19
d_call: .
cdr3_aa: ASSTWHHNEQF

v_call: TRBV6-2/TRBV6-3
d_call: .
cdr3_aa: ASSPTGSNYGYT

v_call: TRBV7-2
d_call: TRBD2
cdr3_aa: ASSLAAGGPHEQF

v_call: TRBV20-1
d_call: .
cdr3_aa: SARDFGGTYEQY

v_call: TRBV4-2
d_call: .
cdr3_aa: ASSQSSSVTDTQY

v_call: TRBV6-1
d_call: .
cdr3_aa: ASIGGREHY

v_call: TRBV6-1
d_call: .
cdr3_aa: ASSEDGSGADTQY

v_call: TRBV29-1
d_call: TRBD1
cdr3_aa: SVERQGADNGYT